A selection of T cell receptor beta chains follows, all from one sample in a study of shared clonotypes between healthy human individuals. Measured with immunoSEQ multiplex PCR; TCRdb has only the in-frame clones, and not every one. The data show about 730,000 clones, around 70% seen once. The sample comprised memory CD4+ T cells sorted from blood. Receptors were obtained from a woman in her twenties or thirties in good health. The CDR3 runs from the conserved cysteine through the conserved F or W. A D gene is named only where the DNA matches it firmly. A row's size may be missing; if present it is once, few, many or a size class.

d_gene,v_gene,j_gene,abundance,CDR3nt,CDR3aa
-,TRBV2,TRBJ2-7,-,TGTGCCAGCAGTGAATTGGACCCCACCTACTACGAGCAGTACTTC,CASSELDPTYYEQYF
TRBD2,TRBV12-5,TRBJ2-5,-,TGTGCTAGTGGTTTGGTACCGAGGGGAGGGTTAATTCGTAGAGAGACCCAGTACTTC,CASGLVPRGGLIRRETQYF
-,TRBV7-2,TRBJ1-1,-,TGTGCCAGCAGCTCACAGGGTGATACTGAAGCTTTCTTT,CASSSQGDTEAFF
-,TRBV5-1,TRBJ2-4,-,TGCGCCAGCAGCCCGGGATTGGCCAAAAACATTCAGTACTTC,CASSPGLAKNIQYF
-,TRBV28,TRBJ2-7,-,TGTGCCAGCAGCCTGGGGGGGGCTCGCTACGAGCAGTACTTC,CASSLGGARYEQYF
-,TRBV2,TRBJ2-2,few,TGTGCCAGCAGTCCCACCGGGGAGCTGTTTTTT,CASSPTGELFF
-,TRBV19,TRBJ1-1,-,TGTGCCAGTAGTACTCGACCCACTGAAGCTTTCTTT,CASSTRPTEAFF
TRBD1,TRBV11-2,TRBJ1-1,-,TGTGCCAGCAGCCCAACCGGGACAGGGAACACTGAAGCTTTCTTT,CASSPTGTGNTEAFF
-,TRBV28,TRBJ2-6,few,TGTGCGATCAGGGAATACAACGTCCTGACTTTC,CAIREYNVLTF
TRBD1,TRBV6-5,TRBJ2-7,-,TGTGCCAGCAGTGTAGAGGGACAGACCTACGAGCAGTACTTC,CASSVEGQTYEQYF
TRBD2,TRBV4-2,TRBJ2-2,few,TGTGCCAGCAGCCAAGAGGCCCTCCTAGCGGGAGGGACCGGGGAGCTGTTTTTT,CASSQEALLAGGTGELFF
-,TRBV7-2,TRBJ2-5,-,TGTGCCAGCAGCGTGGAAGTCGCGCAGACCCAGTACTTC,CASSVEVAQTQYF
TRBD2,TRBV4-1,TRBJ2-1,-,TGCGCCAGCAGCCAACCAACTAGCGCGTGGCATGAGCAGTTCTTC,CASSQPTSAWHEQFF
TRBD2,TRBV25-1,TRBJ2-5,many,TGTGCCAGCAGACCAGGACTAGCGGGAGGGCCGTGGGAGACCCAGTACTTC,CASRPGLAGGPWETQYF
TRBD1,TRBV19,TRBJ1-5,-,TGTGCCAGTAGACTTGATCCAGGGGGCGGACAGCCCCAGCATTTT,CASRLDPGGGQPQHF
-,TRBV11-2,TRBJ2-7,-,TGTGCCAGCAGCTTACTAGGGATCTCCTACGAGCAGTACTTC,CASSLLGISYEQYF
TRBD2,TRBV18,TRBJ2-7,-,TGTGCCAGCTCACCTAGGAGCGGGAGCCCTTACGAGCAGTACTTC,CASSPRSGSPYEQYF
TRBD1,TRBV7-3,TRBJ2-7,-,TGTGCCAGCAGCTTCGGCGGGACAGGGGTTTACGAGCAGTACTTC,CASSFGGTGVYEQYF
-,TRBV11-1,TRBJ2-7,-,TGTGCCAGCAGCTTAGGTGGGTCCCACTACGAGCAGTACTTC,CASSLGGSHYEQYF
TRBD2,TRBV2,TRBJ2-7,few,TGTGCCAGCAGTGAAGGGCTAGCGGTCTACGAGCAGTACTTC,CASSEGLAVYEQYF
-,TRBV10-3,TRBJ1-5,-,TGTGCCATCAGGGCCCAGGGTAGCAATCAGCCCCAGCATTTT,CAIRAQGSNQPQHF
-,TRBV5-1,TRBJ2-5,-,TGCGCCAGCAGCTATGGTCAAGAGACCCAGTACTTC,CASSYGQETQYF
-,TRBV5-1,TRBJ1-4,-,TGCGCCAGCAGCCCGGGAGTATTTAATGAAAAACTGTTTTTT,CASSPGVFNEKLFF
-,TRBV4-1,TRBJ2-2,-,TGCGCCAGCAGCCAACTTGGGACGTCGGTTGAGCTGTTTTTT,CASSQLGTSVELFF
TRBD2,TRBV9,TRBJ2-1,-,TGTGCCAGCAGCGTAAGCGGGAGTGCCTACAATGAGCAGTTCTTC,CASSVSGSAYNEQFF
-,TRBV2,TRBJ2-7,-,TGTGCCAGCATTGAGGGCGGGGCACCCTACGAGCAGTACTTC,CASIEGGAPYEQYF
-,TRBV2,TRBJ1-5,-,TGTGCCAGCAGCCTTACCGGGCAGGGGATTCAGCCCCAGCATTTT,CASSLTGQGIQPQHF
TRBD2,TRBV5-4,TRBJ2-3,few,TGTGCCAGCAGCCCGGCCCCTTATTACCGGGAGGCAGATACGCAGTATTTT,CASSPAPYYREADTQYF
-,TRBV19,TRBJ2-6,-,TGTGCCACCCGGGACGGCAGCTCTGGGGCCAACGTCCTGACTTTC,CATRDGSSGANVLTF